This TCR beta chain was profiled in a study of shared clonotypes between healthy human individuals. The protocol was immunoSEQ multiplex PCR, while the TCRdb copy is restricted to in-frame clones and leaves out a portion. The sample has about 2.1 million clones, around 93% seen once. The sample holds one count of this clone. Antigen specificity is unknown. Germline V gene sequence: CDR1 SGHVS, CDR2 FNYEAQ. Deletions cut 5 bases from V and 0 bases from J, with 14 bases between. CDR3 length: 15 residues. Terminally differentiated effector memory CD45RA+ cells were excluded from the naive CD8 cells, which were CD45RO-negative and positively selected for CCR7. The study drew its donors from healthy HIV-negative adults without recent acute infections or vaccinations. Points from the study as a whole: Naive subsets usually exceeded memory subsets in estimated richness.

The rearrangement links TRBV7-6 to TRBJ2-7; weak D call: TRBD1 (7 bases). The sample was naive CD8+ T cells from PBMCs. This clonotype was sampled from a man aged 18 to 30 in good health. Some clones in this sample may be carry-over from other donors' samples. The CDR3 protein is CASSPRDSLSYEQYF. The DNA for the CDR3 is TGTGCCAGCAGCCCGCGGGACAGTCTCTCCTACGAGCAGTACTTC.